This is a list of T cell receptor beta chains from one sample in a study of shared clonotypes between healthy human individuals. The table came from immunoSEQ multiplex PCR; TCRdb's copy has only in-frame clones and leaves some out. The sample gives approximately 1.5 million clones, under 99% of which show up once; roughly 0.45% is in the top ten. Input material: naive CD4+ T cells sorted from blood. These receptors originate from a man aged 25 to 40 in good health. Each CDR3 is given with its conserved first and last residue. The D gene is left open where the match is weak. Size values are once, few and many counts, or a class for expanded clones, and some rows have none.

d_gene | j_gene | abundance | v_gene | CDR3aa | CDR3nt
TRBD1 | TRBJ1-5 | NA | TRBV9 | CASSRTGHNQPQHF | TGTGCCAGCAGCCGGACAGGACACAATCAGCCCCAGCATTTT
NA | TRBJ2-5 | NA | TRBV6-5 | CASSYNTDQETQYF | TGTGCCAGCAGTTACAATACAGACCAAGAGACCCAGTACTTC
NA | TRBJ1-2 | once | TRBV30 | CAWSEGGPGYTF | TGTGCCTGGAGTGAGGGAGGGCCCGGCTACACCTTC
NA | TRBJ2-7 | NA | TRBV5-1 | CASSPVLGNSYEQYF | TGCGCCAGCAGCCCCGTTCTGGGGAACTCCTACGAGCAGTACTTC
NA | TRBJ1-6 | NA | TRBV14 | CASSQLYNSPLHF | TGTGCCAGCAGCCAACTTTATAATTCACCCCTCCACTTT
NA | TRBJ1-1 | NA | TRBV28 | CASTQGNTEAFF | TGTGCCAGCACGCAGGGAAACACTGAAGCTTTCTTT
TRBD1 | TRBJ2-5 | NA | TRBV20-1 | CRLGQAETQYF | TGCAGACTCGGACAGGCAGAGACCCAGTACTTC
NA | TRBJ2-4 | NA | TRBV9 | CASSRVGKNIQYF | TGTGCCAGCAGCAGGGTCGGCAAAAACATTCAGTACTTC
TRBD1 | TRBJ1-2 | NA | TRBV6-6 | CASRRQGADGYTF | TGTGCCAGCAGACGACAGGGGGCGGATGGCTACACCTTC
NA | TRBJ1-5 | NA | TRBV6-1 | CATSPDPYSNQPQHF | TGTGCCACCTCGCCAGACCCATATAGCAATCAGCCCCAGCATTTT
NA | TRBJ2-2 | NA | TRBV5-4 | CATPILNTGELFF | TGTGCCACCCCCATATTGAACACCGGGGAGCTGTTTTTT
NA | TRBJ2-2 | NA | TRBV5-1 | CAIPLGDANTGELFF | TGCGCCATTCCGCTGGGGGACGCGAACACCGGGGAGCTGTTTTTT
NA | TRBJ2-3 | NA | TRBV7-2 | CASSLLGGQTSDTQYF | TGTGCCAGCAGCTTGCTAGGCGGCCAGACATCAGATACGCAGTATTTT
TRBD1 | TRBJ2-2 | NA | TRBV11-2 | CASSFGQVNTGELFF | TGTGCCAGCAGCTTCGGACAGGTGAACACCGGGGAGCTGTTTTTT
NA | TRBJ2-7 | NA | TRBV6-1 | CASSETLVSGDTRYEQYF | TGTGCCAGCAGTGAAACGTTAGTCTCGGGTGACACTCGGTACGAGCAGTACTTC
NA | TRBJ2-7 | NA | TRBV29-1 | CSVGGVDSYEQYF | TGCAGCGTTGGCGGAGTTGACTCCTACGAGCAGTACTTC
TRBD1 | TRBJ2-7 | NA | TRBV14 | CASSHLKGQGIYEQYF | TGTGCCAGCAGCCATCTAAAAGGACAGGGGATCTACGAGCAGTACTTC
TRBD1 | TRBJ1-1 | NA | TRBV11-2 | CASRNTGGGTEAFF | TGTGCCAGCAGGAACACAGGGGGAGGCACTGAAGCTTTCTTT
TRBD2 | TRBJ2-1 | once | TRBV10-3 | CAGSSGRDNEQFF | TGTGCGGGATCTAGCGGGAGAGACAATGAGCAGTTCTTC
NA | TRBJ1-1 | NA | TRBV19 | CASSIVGWGNTEAFF | TGTGCCAGTAGTATAGTGGGGTGGGGGAACACTGAAGCTTTCTTT
NA | TRBJ2-3 | NA | TRBV10-3 | CAISWVKDTQYF | TGTGCCATCAGCTGGGTCAAGGATACGCAGTATTTT
TRBD1 | TRBJ2-7 | NA | TRBV11-3 | CASSPTGQGGHEQYF | TGTGCCAGCAGCCCAACGGGACAGGGAGGCCACGAGCAGTACTTC
NA | TRBJ1-4 | once | TRBV7-9 | CASSSEGYSEKLFF | TGTGCCAGCAGCTCCGAGGGCTATAGTGAAAAACTGTTTTTT
NA | TRBJ1-3 | NA | TRBV15 | CATSREVTLGNTIYF | TGTGCCACCAGCAGAGAGGTAACACTTGGAAACACCATATATTTT
TRBD2 | TRBJ2-4 | NA | TRBV7-2 | CASSSGTSGIKGIQYF | TGTGCCAGCAGCTCCGGGACTAGCGGGATCAAGGGCATTCAGTACTTC
NA | TRBJ2-7 | NA | TRBV11-2 | CASSLLLQTHYEQYF | TGTGCCAGCAGCTTACTCCTTCAGACGCACTACGAGCAGTACTTC
NA | TRBJ2-7 | once | TRBV15 | CATSRELDRFSYEQYF | TGTGCCACCAGCAGAGAACTAGACAGATTCTCCTACGAGCAGTACTTC
NA | TRBJ1-2 | once | TRBV13 | CASSSYTEGGYTF | TGTGCCAGCAGCTCCTATACCGAAGGTGGCTACACCTTC
TRBD2 | TRBJ2-7 | NA | TRBV7-2 | CASSPSGISYEQYF | TGTGCCAGCAGCCCTAGCGGGATCTCCTACGAGCAGTACTTC
TRBD2 | TRBJ2-1 | NA | TRBV19 | CASTSLSGSGYNEQFF | TGTGCCAGTACCTCTCTTAGCGGGAGTGGCTACAATGAGCAGTTCTTC
NA | TRBJ2-1 | NA | TRBV9 | CASSPRENEQFF | TGTGCCAGCAGCCCACGCGAAAATGAGCAGTTCTTC
TRBD2 | TRBJ2-3 | NA | TRBV2 | CASSTGTRAYF | TGTGCCAGCAGTACCGGGACTAGGGCGTATTTT
NA | TRBJ2-3 | NA | TRBV11-2 | CASSLVAASTDTQYF | TGTGCCAGCAGCTTAGTAGCGGCTAGCACAGATACGCAGTATTTT
NA | TRBJ2-7 | NA | TRBV9 | CASSVDLAAEQYF | TGTGCCAGCAGCGTAGATTTAGCGGCCGAGCAGTACTTC
NA | TRBJ2-1 | NA | TRBV7-9 | CASSSRTRVYNEQFF | TGTGCCAGCAGCTCTCGTACAAGGGTGTACAATGAGCAGTTCTTC
NA | TRBJ2-3 | NA | TRBV9 | CASSAGAMGTDTQYF | TGTGCCAGCAGCGCCGGGGCTATGGGCACAGATACGCAGTATTTT
TRBD1 | TRBJ2-5 | NA | TRBV7-9 | CASSYGTGREETQYF | TGTGCCAGCAGCTACGGGACAGGGCGTGAAGAGACCCAGTACTTC
NA | TRBJ2-1 | NA | TRBV18 | CASSSNLGRQFF | TGTGCCAGCTCATCTAACCTGGGAAGGCAGTTCTTC
NA | TRBJ1-2 | NA | TRBV27 | CASSLKGSGYGYTF | TGTGCCAGCAGTTTAAAAGGTTCGGGCTATGGCTACACCTTC
NA | TRBJ1-2 | NA | TRBV10-3 | CAISDRNYGYTF | TGTGCCATCAGTGACAGGAACTATGGCTACACCTTC
NA | TRBJ2-1 | NA | TRBV19 | CASRDGLKGYNEQFF | TGTGCCAGTAGGGACGGACTAAAAGGCTACAATGAGCAGTTCTTC
TRBD2 | TRBJ2-1 | NA | TRBV9 | CASSVASSGSYNEQFF | TGTGCCAGCAGCGTAGCTTCCAGCGGGAGCTACAATGAGCAGTTCTTC
NA | TRBJ2-1 | NA | TRBV18 | CASSPKELAGFREQFF | TGTGCCAGCTCACCAAAGGAGCTAGCCGGGTTTCGTGAGCAGTTCTTC
NA | TRBJ1-2 | NA | TRBV6-5 | CASRQAGPYGYTF | TGTGCCAGCAGACAGGCCGGGCCCTATGGCTACACCTTC
NA | TRBJ2-7 | NA | TRBV18 | CASSPPRTSIYEQYF | TGTGCCAGCTCACCACCAAGGACTTCAATCTACGAGCAGTACTTC
TRBD2 | TRBJ2-2 | NA | TRBV4-2 | CASSQVPSGSTGELFF | TGTGCCAGCAGCCAAGTTCCTAGCGGGAGTACCGGGGAGCTGTTTTTT
TRBD1 | TRBJ1-1 | NA | TRBV10-3 | CAISEIQGGNTEAFF | TGTGCCATCAGTGAGATACAGGGGGGAAACACTGAAGCTTTCTTT
NA | TRBJ1-1 | NA | TRBV29-1 | CSTEIINTEAFF | TGCAGCACCGAGATTATAAATACTGAAGCTTTCTTT
NA | TRBJ1-4 | NA | TRBV10-3 | CAISESKNTPVTF | TGTGCCATCAGTGAGTCGAAGAACACGCCTGTGACTTTT
NA | TRBJ2-4 | NA | TRBV13 | CASSLRQVAKNIQYF | TGTGCCAGCAGCCTCAGACAGGTAGCCAAAAACATTCAGTACTTC
TRBD2 | TRBJ2-1 | NA | TRBV19 | CASRLAGKYNEQFF | TGTGCCAGCAGACTAGCGGGAAAGTACAATGAGCAGTTCTTC
NA | TRBJ1-1 | NA | TRBV5-1 | CASSWSRNTEAFF | TGCGCCAGCAGCTGGTCCAGGAACACTGAAGCTTTCTTT
NA | TRBJ2-5 | once | TRBV27 | CASQLWAGGNQETQYF | TGTGCCAGCCAACTATGGGCAGGGGGGAACCAAGAGACCCAGTACTTC
NA | TRBJ1-3 | NA | TRBV9 | CASSPQGMISGNTIYF | TGTGCCAGCAGCCCACAGGGTATGATCTCTGGAAACACCATATATTTT
NA | TRBJ2-2 | once | TRBV6-5 | CASRSDGYNTGELFF | TGTGCCAGCAGGTCGGACGGATACAACACCGGGGAGCTGTTTTTT